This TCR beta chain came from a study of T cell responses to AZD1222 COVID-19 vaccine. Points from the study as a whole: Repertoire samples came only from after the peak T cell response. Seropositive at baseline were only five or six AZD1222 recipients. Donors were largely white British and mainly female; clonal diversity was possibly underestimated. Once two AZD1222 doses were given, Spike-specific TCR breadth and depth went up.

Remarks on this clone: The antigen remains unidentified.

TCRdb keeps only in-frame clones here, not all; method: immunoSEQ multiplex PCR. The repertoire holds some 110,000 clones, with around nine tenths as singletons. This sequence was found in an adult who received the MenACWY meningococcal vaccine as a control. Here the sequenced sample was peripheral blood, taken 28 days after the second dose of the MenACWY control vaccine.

DNA of the CDR3: TGTGCCAGCAACCCCGGGACAGGGGCGGAGACCCAGTACTTC. Its translation is CASNPGTGAETQYF. The chain links TRBV6-6 to TRBJ2-5; TRBD1 agrees at 10 bases. The germline gives CDR1 MNHNY, CDR2 SVGAGI (reference sequence). Trimming at V came to 7 bases and at J to 5 bases, leaving 7 bases not matched to a gene. The CDR3 runs to 14 residues.